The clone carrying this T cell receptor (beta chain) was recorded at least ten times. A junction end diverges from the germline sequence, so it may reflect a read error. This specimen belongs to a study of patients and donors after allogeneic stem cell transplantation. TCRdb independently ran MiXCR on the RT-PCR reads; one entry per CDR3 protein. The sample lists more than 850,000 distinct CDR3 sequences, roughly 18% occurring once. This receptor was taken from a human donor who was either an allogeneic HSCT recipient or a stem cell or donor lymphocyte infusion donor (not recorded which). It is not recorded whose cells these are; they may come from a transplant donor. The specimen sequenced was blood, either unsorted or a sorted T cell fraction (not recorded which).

The CDR3: CASTLGERTDTQYF. The CDR3 bases are TGTGCCAGCACTTTAGGAGAAAGGACAGATACGCAGTATTTT. The V call is TRBV12-3 or TRBV12-4, the J call TRBJ2-3; D is unresolved. CDR3 length: 14 residues.